Listed here is a single T cell receptor beta chain. Its target is unknown. This record belongs to a study of response to subunit inactivated influenza vaccine. General observations from the study: Authors suggested that a seasonal influenza vaccination recruits few new T cells each time.

TCRdb reanalysed the RT-PCR reads using MiXCR and keeps one entry per CDR3 protein. Of hundreds of thousands of distinct CDR3 sequences in the sample, under 20% are singletons; the top ten hold under 13%. The receptor was isolated from a man aged 50 to 60 who received an inactivated influenza vaccine. Sequenced here: PBMCs from blood, sampled around 5 days after vaccination.

The CDR3 here is CASNIPQSTLNTGELFF. The CDR3 DNA reads TGTGCCAGCAACATCCCCCAGAGTACCCTGAACACCGGGGAGCTGTTTTTT. The chain uses TRBV6-1 and TRBJ2-2; D gene uncertain. The germline gives CDR1 MNHNS, CDR2 SASEGT. CDR3 length: 17 amino acids. V lost 7 bases and J lost 1, with 19 bases in between.